The following is a T cell receptor (beta chain) sequence with its context. What it binds is not known. This entry comes from a study of beta chain features in type 1 diabetes. Study conclusions and caveats: Shortening that was moderate but significant affected the TCRB CDR3s of Type 1 diabetes patients in all four CD4+ subsets.

Sequencing targeted expressed TCRB transcripts, as all isolated RNA had been reverse transcribed. Using immunoSEQ multiplex PCR, the repertoire was profiled, and TCRdb retains in-frame clones only, with some absent. Of over 40,000 clones listed, over 60% are singletons. The sample taken for sequencing was Tregs from blood. The sequence derives from a woman aged 18 to 35 with type 1 diabetes.

The CDR3 here is CASKVPSGRVGAKNIQYF. The CDR3 nucleotides read TGTGCCAGTAAAGTGCCTAGCGGGCGGGTCGGGGCCAAAAACATTCAGTACTTC. The chain employs TRBV19 and TRBJ2-4; TRBD2 matches 8 bases. The CDR3 runs to 18 residues. Germline CDR1 LNHDA, CDR2 SQIVND (reference sequence). Trimming at V came to 7 bases and at J to 1 base, leaving 15 bases not matched to a gene.